Below, 13 T cell receptor beta chains from the same sample are listed, as sequenced in a study of T cell responses to AZD1222 COVID-19 vaccine. Profiled with immunoSEQ multiplex PCR; TCRdb holds only in-frame clones, not every one. The top ten clones hold around 8.4% of a sample with 99,000 or so clones, 70% to 90% of them seen once. The specimen comprised peripheral blood, sampled on day 0 of AZD1222 vaccination. These TCRs come from an adult in good health.

The gene calls are TRBV28 and TRBJ1-4; the D is unclear. The CDR3 consists of 15 residues. The V end lost 3 bases, the J end lost 2 bases, and 10 bases lay between the germline ends. Germline V lookup: CDR1 MDHEN, CDR2 SYDVKM. In DNA, the CDR3 is TGTGCCAGCAGTTTCGTGGGAGAGACTAATGAAAAACTGTTTTTT. This encodes CASSFVGETNEKLFF.

The genes are TRBV12-3 or TRBV12-4 and TRBJ2-3, with TRBD1 matching 7 bases. The CDR3 covers 13 residues. The V segment lost 6 bases and the J segment 4 bases; nucleotides outside the gene matches: 4. The chain's CDR3 is CASRMTGPDTQYF. As DNA, the CDR3 is TGTGCCAGCAGAATGACAGGGCCAGATACGCAGTATTTT.

This clone showed up just once. The J gene is TRBJ2-1, the V gene TRBV4-1, with D possibly being TRBD2 (5 bases). From germline, CDR1 is MGHRA and CDR2 YSYEKL. Deletions cut 1 base from V and 2 bases from J, with 12 bases between. This CDR3 spans 16 amino acids. For the CDR3, the DNA is TGCGCCAGCAGCCAAGTTCGAGCGGAGACCTACAATGAGCAGTTCTTC. Protein product: CASSQVRAETYNEQFF.

In its sample, this clone was seen once. V gene TRBV6-2 or TRBV6-3 combines with J gene TRBJ2-1; D is uncertain. Trimming removed 0 bases from V and 6 bases from J, with 6 bases in between. CDR1 is MNHEY and CDR2 is SVGEGT in the germline V gene. The CDR3 consists of 13 residues. The CDR3 here is CASSYSSVNEQFF. DNA of the CDR3: TGTGCCAGCAGTTACTCGAGCGTCAATGAGCAGTTCTTC.

The chain combines TRBV7-8 with TRBJ2-5; D call uncertain. Germline CDR1 and CDR2: SGHVS and FQNEAQ. The CDR3 runs 14 residues. The V gene lost 3 bases and the J gene lost 0 bases, with 8 bases spanning the gap. CDR3 nucleotide sequence: TGTGCCAGCAGCTTGCCAGGAAACCAAGAGACCCAGTACTTC. It is translated as CASSLPGNQETQYF.

The genes are TRBV6-5 and TRBJ2-7; the match to TRBD2 covers 9 bases. The germline V gene has CDR1 MNHEY and CDR2 SVGAGI. The CDR3 consists of 14 residues. V was clipped by 6 bases and J by 7 bases; unmatched bases: 10. CDR3 DNA: TGTGCCAGCAGCAAAGAGCGGGAGGAGGGGGAGCAGTACTTC. Amino acid sequence: CASSKEREEGEQYF.

The chain is built from TRBV5-1 and TRBJ1-4; 8 bases agree with TRBD1. Germline loops: CDR1 SGHRS, CDR2 YFSETQ. The CDR3 has 16 residues. V gave up 4 bases and J gave up 8 bases; unmatched junction bases: 13. CDR3: CASSPPLAGGAEKLFF. In nucleotides, the CDR3 is TGCGCCAGCAGCCCTCCCCTGGCAGGGGGCGCAGAAAAACTGTTTTTT.

The V gene is TRBV6-6, the J gene TRBJ2-1, with TRBD2 identical over 9 bases. The CDR3 is made up of 16 amino acids. Germline V gene sequence: CDR1 MNHNY, CDR2 SVGAGI (reference sequence). The V and J ends lost 5 bases and 4 bases, in that order; junction bases with no gene match: 9. CDR3 DNA: TGTGCCAGCAGTGGACCGGGACTAGCATCATACAATGAGCAGTTCTTC. The encoded protein is CASSGPGLASYNEQFF.

This clone was recorded once. Here the CDR3 reads CASSARGPSTDTQYF. The CDR3 DNA reads TGTGCCAGCAGCGCCAGGGGGCCAAGCACAGATACGCAGTATTTT. V is TRBV7-9 and J is TRBJ2-3, with 8 bases lining up with TRBD1. Losses at the gene ends were 5 bases for V and 0 bases for J; bases not matched to a gene: 4. In germline, CDR1 is SEHNR, CDR2 FQNEAQ (reference sequence). This CDR3 comprises 15 residues.

This sequence joins TRBV7-3 and TRBJ2-3; D remains unclear. Germline CDR1 is SGHTA and CDR2 is FQGTGA. The CDR3 loop spans 13 amino acids. V dropped 0 bases and J dropped 2 bases, with 3 bases sitting between them. As DNA, the CDR3 is TGTGCCAGCAGCTTAACATACACAGATACGCAGTATTTT. Translating gives CASSLTYTDTQYF.

The gene calls are TRBV3-1 (or the pseudogene TRBV3-2) and TRBJ1-3; TRBD1 matches 7 bases. CDR1 is LGHDT, CDR2 YNNKEL, per germline (reference sequence). There are 16 residues in the CDR3. V was clipped by 3 bases and J by 4 bases; unmatched bases: 9. The CDR3: CASSQDPTGAGNTIYF. The CDR3 DNA reads as TGTGCCAGCAGCCAGGATCCAACAGGGGCAGGAAACACCATATATTTT.

CDR3 bases: TGTGCCAGCAGTGTCGGGGCAGCCTATGGCTACACCTTC. This gives the protein CASSVGAAYGYTF. The V and J genes are TRBV12-3 or TRBV12-4 and TRBJ1-2; weak D call: TRBD1 (5 bases). The CDR3 is 13 residues long. With 5 bases removed from V and 4 bases from J, the gap between germline ends came to 11 bases.

The V call is TRBV7-9, the J call TRBJ1-2; 7 positions match TRBD1. Germline CDR1 reads SEHNR; CDR2 reads FQNEAQ (reference sequence). The ends lost 8 bases at V and 8 bases at J; junction bases unmatched: 11. This CDR3 has 13 amino acids. CDR3 coding DNA: TGTGCCAGCCGAGTGACAGGGTCTGAAGGCTACACCTTC. Translating it yields CASRVTGSEGYTF.